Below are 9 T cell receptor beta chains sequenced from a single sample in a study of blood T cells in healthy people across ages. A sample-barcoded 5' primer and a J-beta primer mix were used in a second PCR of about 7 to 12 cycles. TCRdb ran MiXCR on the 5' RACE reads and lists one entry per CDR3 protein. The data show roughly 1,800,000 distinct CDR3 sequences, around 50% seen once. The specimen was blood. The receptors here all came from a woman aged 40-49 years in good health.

The CDR3 sequence is CASSGGAGQHIQYF. The CDR3 nucleotides read TGTGCCAGCAGTGGCGGGGCTGGGCAACACATTCAGTACTTC. V is TRBV2 and J is TRBJ2-7, with a tentative D call TRBD2 (6 bases). The tail of the sequence fits TRBJ2-4 better, so the J call may be wrong. This CDR3 spans 14 amino acids. Germline lookup yields CDR1 SNHLY and CDR2 FYNNEI.

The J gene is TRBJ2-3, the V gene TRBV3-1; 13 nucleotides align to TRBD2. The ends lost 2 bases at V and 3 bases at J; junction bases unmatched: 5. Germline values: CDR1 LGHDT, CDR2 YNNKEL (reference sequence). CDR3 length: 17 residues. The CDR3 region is CASSQPRTSGGTDTQYF. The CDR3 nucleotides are TGTGCCAGCAGCCAACCCCGGACTAGCGGGGGTACAGATACGCAGTATTTT.

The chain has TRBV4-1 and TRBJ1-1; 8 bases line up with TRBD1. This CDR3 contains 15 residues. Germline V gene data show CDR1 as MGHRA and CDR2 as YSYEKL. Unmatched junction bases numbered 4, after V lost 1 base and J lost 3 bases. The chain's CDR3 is CASSQARQGYTEAFF. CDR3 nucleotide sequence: TGCGCCAGCAGCCAAGCCCGACAGGGGTACACTGAAGCTTTCTTT.

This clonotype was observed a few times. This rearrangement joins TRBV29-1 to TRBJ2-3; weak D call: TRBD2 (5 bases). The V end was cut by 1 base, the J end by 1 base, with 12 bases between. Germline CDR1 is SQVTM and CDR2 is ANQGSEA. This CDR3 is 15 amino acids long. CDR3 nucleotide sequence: TGCAGCGTTGAAGGAGAGGGTGGGGGCACAGATACGCAGTATTTT. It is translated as CSVEGEGGGTDTQYF.

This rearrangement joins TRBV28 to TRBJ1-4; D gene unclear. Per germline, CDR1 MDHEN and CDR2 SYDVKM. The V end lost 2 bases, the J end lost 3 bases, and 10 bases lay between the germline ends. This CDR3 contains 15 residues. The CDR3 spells CASSLGRRSNEKLFF. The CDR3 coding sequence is TGTGCCAGCAGTTTAGGCAGGCGCTCTAATGAAAAACTGTTTTTT.

The CDR3 DNA follows: TGCAGTGCTTCGGGACTAGCGGTCAATGAGCAGTTCTTC. This sequence encodes CSASGLAVNEQFF. V is TRBV20-1 and J is TRBJ2-1, with 11 bases lining up with TRBD2. Germline V gene lookup returns CDR1 DFQATT and CDR2 SNEGSKA (reference sequence). Unmatched junction bases numbered 3, after V lost 5 bases and J lost 6 bases. The CDR3 is 13 amino acids.

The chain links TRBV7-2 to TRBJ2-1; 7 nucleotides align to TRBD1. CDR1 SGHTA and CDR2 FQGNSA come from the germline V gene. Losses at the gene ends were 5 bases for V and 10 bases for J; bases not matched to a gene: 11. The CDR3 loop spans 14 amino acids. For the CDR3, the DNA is TGTGCCAGCAGCAAGGGACAGCCCTCCTACGAGCAGTTCTTC. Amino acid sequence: CASSKGQPSYEQFF.

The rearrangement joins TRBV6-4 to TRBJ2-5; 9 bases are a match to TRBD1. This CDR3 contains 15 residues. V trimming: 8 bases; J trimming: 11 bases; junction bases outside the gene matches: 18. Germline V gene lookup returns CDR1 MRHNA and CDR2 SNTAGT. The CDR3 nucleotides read TGTGCCAGCTCGGAACAGGGGGCAGGGGTCAATGAGCAGTACTTC. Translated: CASSEQGAGVNEQYF.

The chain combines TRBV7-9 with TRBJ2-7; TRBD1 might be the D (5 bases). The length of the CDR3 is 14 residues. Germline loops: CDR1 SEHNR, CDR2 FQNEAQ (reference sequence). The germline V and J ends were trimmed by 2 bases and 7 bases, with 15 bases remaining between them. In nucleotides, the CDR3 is TGTGCCAGCAGCTTACCGGCAGGGAAGGGTGAGCAGTACTTC. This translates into CASSLPAGKGEQYF.